Presented here are 4 T cell receptor beta chains from one specimen sequenced in a study of control samples from healthy donors and cancer patients. Here immunoSEQ multiplex PCR was the method, and the copy in TCRdb shows in-frame clones only, minus some. The table lists some 49,000 clones, over 85% of them singletons. The source material was PBMCs. These receptors all come from a man aged 25 to 45 with colorectal cancer.

The chain has TRBV5-1 and TRBJ2-5, with D perhaps matching TRBD1 (5 bases). Germline V lookup: CDR1 SGHRS, CDR2 YFSETQ. V lost 0 bases and J 4 bases, leaving 13 bases between the germline ends. The CDR3 consists of 15 residues. CDR3 region: CASSLGPNRRETQYF. The CDR3 DNA reads as TGCGCCAGCAGCTTGGGACCTAACAGGAGAGAGACCCAGTACTTC.

The chain couples TRBV6-2 or TRBV6-3 to TRBJ1-1; weak D call: TRBD1 (5 bases). The CDR3 covers 14 residues. The V gene's germline CDR1 is MNHEY and CDR2 SVGEGT. Trimming pared 2 bases from V and 1 base from J, leaving 8 bases between. The DNA of the CDR3 is TGTGCCAGCAGTTACGGGGGGAAGAACACTGAAGCTTTCTTT. Translating gives CASSYGGKNTEAFF.

The rearrangement links TRBV4-3 to TRBJ2-4; 7 positions agree with TRBD1. CDR1 LGHNA and CDR2 YSLEER come from the germline V gene. V lost 2 bases and J lost 6; bases outside the gene matches: 10. The CDR3 totals 16 residues. CDR3 residues: CASSQNYGTELNIQYF. The CDR3 DNA reads as TGCGCCAGCAGCCAAAATTATGGGACAGAGCTAAACATTCAGTACTTC.

This chain joins TRBV19 and TRBJ2-7; 8 nucleotides match TRBD1. The trim removed 3 bases at V and 5 bases at J, leaving 9 bases unmatched. The CDR3 runs to 15 residues. CDR1 is LNHDA, CDR2 SQIVND, per germline (reference sequence). CDR3 protein: CASSIEGDRYNEQYF. CDR3 coding DNA: TGTGCCAGTAGTATTGAGGGGGACAGGTATAACGAGCAGTACTTC.